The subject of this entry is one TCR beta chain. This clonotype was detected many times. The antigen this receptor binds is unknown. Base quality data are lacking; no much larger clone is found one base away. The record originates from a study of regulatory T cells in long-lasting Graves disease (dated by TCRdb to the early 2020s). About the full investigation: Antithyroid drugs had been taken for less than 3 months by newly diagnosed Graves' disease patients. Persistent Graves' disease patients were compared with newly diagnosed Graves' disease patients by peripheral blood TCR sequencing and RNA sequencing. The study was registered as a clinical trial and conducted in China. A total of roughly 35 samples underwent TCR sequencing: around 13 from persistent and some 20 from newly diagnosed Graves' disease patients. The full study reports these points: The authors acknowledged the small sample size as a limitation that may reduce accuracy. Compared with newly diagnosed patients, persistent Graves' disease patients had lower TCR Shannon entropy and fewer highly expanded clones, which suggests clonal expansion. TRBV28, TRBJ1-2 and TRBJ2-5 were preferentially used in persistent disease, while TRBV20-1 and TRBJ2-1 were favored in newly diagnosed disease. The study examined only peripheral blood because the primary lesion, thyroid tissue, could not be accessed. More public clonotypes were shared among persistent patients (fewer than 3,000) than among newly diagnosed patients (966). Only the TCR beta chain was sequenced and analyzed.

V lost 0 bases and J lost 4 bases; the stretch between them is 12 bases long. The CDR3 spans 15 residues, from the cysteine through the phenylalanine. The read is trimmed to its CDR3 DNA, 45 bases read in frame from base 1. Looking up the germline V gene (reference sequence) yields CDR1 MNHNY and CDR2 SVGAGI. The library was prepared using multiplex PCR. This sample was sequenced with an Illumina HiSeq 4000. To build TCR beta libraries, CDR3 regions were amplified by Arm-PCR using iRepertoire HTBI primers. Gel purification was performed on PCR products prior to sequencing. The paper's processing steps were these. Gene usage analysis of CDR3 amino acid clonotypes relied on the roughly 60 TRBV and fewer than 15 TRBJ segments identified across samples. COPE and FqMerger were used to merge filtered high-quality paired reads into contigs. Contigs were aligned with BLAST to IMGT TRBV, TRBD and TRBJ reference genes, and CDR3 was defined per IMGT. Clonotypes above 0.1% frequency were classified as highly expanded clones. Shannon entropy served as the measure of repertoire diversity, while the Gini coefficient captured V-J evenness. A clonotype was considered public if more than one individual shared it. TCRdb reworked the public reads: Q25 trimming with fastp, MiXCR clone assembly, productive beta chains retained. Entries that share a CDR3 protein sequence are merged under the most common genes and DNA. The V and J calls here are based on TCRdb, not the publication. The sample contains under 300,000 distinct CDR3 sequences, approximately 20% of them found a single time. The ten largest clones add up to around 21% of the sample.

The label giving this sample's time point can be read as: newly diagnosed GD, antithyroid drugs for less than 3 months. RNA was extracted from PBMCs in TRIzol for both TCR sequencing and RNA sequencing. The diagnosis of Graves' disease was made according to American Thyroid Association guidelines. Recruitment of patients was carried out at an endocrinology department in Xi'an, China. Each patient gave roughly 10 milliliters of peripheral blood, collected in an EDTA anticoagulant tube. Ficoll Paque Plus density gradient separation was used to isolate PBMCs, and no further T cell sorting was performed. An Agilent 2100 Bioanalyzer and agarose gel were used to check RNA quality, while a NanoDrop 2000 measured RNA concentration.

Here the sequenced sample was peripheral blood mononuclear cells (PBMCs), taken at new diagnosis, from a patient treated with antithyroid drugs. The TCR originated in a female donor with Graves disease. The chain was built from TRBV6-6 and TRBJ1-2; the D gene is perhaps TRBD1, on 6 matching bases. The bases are TGTGCCAGCAGTTACTCGATAGGGGGAAGCTATGGCTACACCTTC. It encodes CASSYSIGGSYGYTF.